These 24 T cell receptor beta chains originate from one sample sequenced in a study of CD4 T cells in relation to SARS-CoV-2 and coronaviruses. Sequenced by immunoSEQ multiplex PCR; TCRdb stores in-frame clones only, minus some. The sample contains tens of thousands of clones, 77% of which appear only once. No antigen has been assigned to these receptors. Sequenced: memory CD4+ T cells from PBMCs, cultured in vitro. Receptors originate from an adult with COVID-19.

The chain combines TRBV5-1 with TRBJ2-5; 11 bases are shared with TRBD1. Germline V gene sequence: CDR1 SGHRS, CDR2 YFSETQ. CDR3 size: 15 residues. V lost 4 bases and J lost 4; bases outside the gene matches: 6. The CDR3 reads CASSPGQGVSETQYF. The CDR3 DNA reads TGCGCCAGCAGCCCGGGACAGGGGGTGTCAGAGACCCAGTACTTC.

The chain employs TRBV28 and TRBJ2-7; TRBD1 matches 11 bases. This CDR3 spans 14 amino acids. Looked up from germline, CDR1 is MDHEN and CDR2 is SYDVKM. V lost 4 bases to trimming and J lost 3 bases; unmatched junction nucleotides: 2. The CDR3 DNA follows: TGTGCCAGCAGTTACGGGACAGGGGGCTACGAGCAGTACTTC. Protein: CASSYGTGGYEQYF.

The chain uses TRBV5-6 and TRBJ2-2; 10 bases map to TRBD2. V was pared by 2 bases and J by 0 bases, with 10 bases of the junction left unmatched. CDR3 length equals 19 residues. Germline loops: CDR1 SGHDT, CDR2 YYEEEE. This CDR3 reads CASSLAGGFWRPNTGELFF. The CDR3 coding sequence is TGTGCCAGCAGCTTAGCGGGAGGGTTTTGGAGGCCGAACACCGGGGAGCTGTTTTTT.

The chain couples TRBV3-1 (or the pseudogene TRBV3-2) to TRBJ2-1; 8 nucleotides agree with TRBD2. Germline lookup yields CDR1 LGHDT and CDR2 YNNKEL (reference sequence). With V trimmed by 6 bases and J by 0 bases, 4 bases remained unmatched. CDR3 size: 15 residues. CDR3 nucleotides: TGTGCCAGCAGGGCCGGGACTAGCTCCTACAATGAGCAGTTCTTC. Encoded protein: CASRAGTSSYNEQFF.

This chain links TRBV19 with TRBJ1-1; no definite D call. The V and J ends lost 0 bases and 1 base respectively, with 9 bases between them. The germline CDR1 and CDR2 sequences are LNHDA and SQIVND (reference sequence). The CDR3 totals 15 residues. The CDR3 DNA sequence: TGTGCCAGTAGTATAGATTACGGAGCGAACACTGAAGCTTTCTTT. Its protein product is CASSIDYGANTEAFF.

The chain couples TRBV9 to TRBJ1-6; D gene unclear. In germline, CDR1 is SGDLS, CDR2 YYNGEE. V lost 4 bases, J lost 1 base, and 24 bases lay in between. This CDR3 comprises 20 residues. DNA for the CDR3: TGTGCCAGCAGCCCCAGAGAAGGACGAAATCTGGGTTCCTATAATTCACCCCTCCACTTT. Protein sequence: CASSPREGRNLGSYNSPLHF.

CDR3 in amino acids: CASSLGPSNTEAFF. The CDR3 region has the DNA TGTGCCAGCAGCTTAGGCCCGTCGAACACTGAAGCTTTCTTT. This chain connects TRBV7-2 to TRBJ1-1; D gene ambiguous. The germline gives CDR1 SGHTA, CDR2 FQGNSA. This CDR3 spans 14 amino acids. V lost 1 base and J 1 base, leaving 7 bases between the germline ends.

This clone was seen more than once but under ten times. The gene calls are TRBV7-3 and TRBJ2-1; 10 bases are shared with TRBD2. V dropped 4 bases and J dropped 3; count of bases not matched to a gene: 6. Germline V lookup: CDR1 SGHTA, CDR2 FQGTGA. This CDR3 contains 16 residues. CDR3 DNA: TGTGCCAGCAGCTCGTACCTAGCGGGAGACTACAATGAGCAGTTCTTC. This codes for CASSSYLAGDYNEQFF.

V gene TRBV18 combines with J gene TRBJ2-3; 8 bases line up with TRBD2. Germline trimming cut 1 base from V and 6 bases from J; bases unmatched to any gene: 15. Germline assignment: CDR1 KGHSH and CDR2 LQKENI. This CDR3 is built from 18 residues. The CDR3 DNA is TGTGCCAGCTCACCACTCTTAACCCGGACTAGCAGTAAGGATACGCAGTATTTT. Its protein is CASSPLLTRTSSKDTQYF.

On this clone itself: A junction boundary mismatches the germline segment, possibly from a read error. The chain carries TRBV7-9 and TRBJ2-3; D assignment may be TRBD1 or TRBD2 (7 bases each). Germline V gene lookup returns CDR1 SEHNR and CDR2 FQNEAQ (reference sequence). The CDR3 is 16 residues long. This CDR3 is CASSRRAGDSTYTQYF. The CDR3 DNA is TGTGCCAGCAGCCGCCGGGCGGGGGACAGCACATATACGCAGTATTTT.

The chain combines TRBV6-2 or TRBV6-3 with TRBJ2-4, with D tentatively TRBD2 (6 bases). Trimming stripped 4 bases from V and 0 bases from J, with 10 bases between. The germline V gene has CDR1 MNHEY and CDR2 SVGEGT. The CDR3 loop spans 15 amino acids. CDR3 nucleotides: TGTGCCAGCAGTTTTAGGGGACTAGCCAAAAACATTCAGTACTTC. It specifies CASSFRGLAKNIQYF.

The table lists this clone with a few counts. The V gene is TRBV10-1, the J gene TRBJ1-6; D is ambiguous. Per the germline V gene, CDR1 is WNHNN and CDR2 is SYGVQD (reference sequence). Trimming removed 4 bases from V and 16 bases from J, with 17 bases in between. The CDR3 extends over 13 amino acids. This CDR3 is CASSVVLSGRLHF. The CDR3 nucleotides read TGCGCCAGCAGTGTGGTGTTGTCCGGACGACTCCACTTT.

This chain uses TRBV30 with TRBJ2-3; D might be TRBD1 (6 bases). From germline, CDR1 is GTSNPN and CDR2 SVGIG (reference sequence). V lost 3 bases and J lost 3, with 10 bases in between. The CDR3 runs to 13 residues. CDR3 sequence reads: CAWRVTGTDTQYF. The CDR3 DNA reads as TGTGCCTGGAGAGTAACAGGGACAGATACGCAGTATTTT.

The CDR3 sequence: CASSLTSGSYEQYF. The CDR3 nucleotides read TGTGCCAGCAGCCTGACTAGCGGATCCTACGAGCAGTACTTC. This chain connects TRBV14 to TRBJ2-7; TRBD2 aligns across 9 bases. The V segment lost 4 bases and the J segment 1 base; nucleotides outside the gene matches: 2. The CDR3 consists of 14 residues. From germline, CDR1 is SGHDN and CDR2 FVKESK.

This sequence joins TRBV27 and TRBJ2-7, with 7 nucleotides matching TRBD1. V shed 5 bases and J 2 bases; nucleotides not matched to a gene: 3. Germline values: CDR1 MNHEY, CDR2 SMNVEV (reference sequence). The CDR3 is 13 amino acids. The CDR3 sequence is CASSRTGPYEQYF. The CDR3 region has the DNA TGTGCCAGCAGTCGGACAGGACCCTACGAGCAGTACTTC.

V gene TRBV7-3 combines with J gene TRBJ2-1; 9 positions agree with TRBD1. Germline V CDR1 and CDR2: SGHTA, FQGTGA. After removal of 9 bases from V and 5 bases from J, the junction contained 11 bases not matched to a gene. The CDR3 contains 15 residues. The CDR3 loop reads CASSRGTGFHNEQFF. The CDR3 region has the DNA TGTGCCAGTTCCCGAGGGACAGGGTTCCACAATGAGCAGTTCTTC.

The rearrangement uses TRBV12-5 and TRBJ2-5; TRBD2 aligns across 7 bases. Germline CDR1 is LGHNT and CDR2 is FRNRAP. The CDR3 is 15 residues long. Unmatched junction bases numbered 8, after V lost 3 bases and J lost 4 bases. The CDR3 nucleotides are TGTGCTAGTGGTTTATATAGCGGGCCTGGAGAGACCCAGTACTTC. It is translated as CASGLYSGPGETQYF.

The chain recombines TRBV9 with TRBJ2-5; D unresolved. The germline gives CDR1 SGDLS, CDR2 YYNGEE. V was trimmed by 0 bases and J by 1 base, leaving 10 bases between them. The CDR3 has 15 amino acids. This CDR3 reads CASSVGIGRQETQYF. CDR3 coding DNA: TGTGCCAGCAGCGTAGGTATAGGACGCCAAGAGACCCAGTACTTC.

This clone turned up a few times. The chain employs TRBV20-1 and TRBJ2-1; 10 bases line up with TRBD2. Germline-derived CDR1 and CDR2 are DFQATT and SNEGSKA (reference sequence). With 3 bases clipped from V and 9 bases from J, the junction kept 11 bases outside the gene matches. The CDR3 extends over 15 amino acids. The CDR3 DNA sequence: TGCAGTGCTAGTGGATCCCTAGCGGGAGAGGTTGAGCAGTTCTTC. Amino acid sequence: CSASGSLAGEVEQFF.

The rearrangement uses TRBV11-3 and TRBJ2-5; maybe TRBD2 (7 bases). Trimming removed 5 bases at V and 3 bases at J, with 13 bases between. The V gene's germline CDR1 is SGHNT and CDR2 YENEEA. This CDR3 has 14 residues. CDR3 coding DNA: TGTGCCAGCAGCGTCGGGGGGCTCGAAGAGACCCAGTACTTC. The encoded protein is CASSVGGLEETQYF.

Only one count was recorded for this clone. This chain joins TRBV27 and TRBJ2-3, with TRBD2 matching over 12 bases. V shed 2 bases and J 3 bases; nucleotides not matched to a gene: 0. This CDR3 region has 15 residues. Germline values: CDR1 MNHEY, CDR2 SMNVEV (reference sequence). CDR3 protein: CASSLGTSGTDTQYF. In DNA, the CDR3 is TGTGCCAGCAGTTTAGGGACTAGCGGGACAGATACGCAGTATTTT.

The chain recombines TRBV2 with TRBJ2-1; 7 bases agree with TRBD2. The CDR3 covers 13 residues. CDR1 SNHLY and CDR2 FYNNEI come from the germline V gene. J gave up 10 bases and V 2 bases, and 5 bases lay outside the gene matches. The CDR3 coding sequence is TGTGCCAGCAGTGAAACGGCTAGCGGCGAGCAGTTCTTC. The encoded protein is CASSETASGEQFF.

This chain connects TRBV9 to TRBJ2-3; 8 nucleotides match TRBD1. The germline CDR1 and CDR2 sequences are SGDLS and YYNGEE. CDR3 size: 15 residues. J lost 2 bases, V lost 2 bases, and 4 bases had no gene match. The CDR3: CASSVRTGFTDTQYF. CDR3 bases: TGTGCCAGCAGCGTCCGGACAGGGTTCACAGATACGCAGTATTTT.

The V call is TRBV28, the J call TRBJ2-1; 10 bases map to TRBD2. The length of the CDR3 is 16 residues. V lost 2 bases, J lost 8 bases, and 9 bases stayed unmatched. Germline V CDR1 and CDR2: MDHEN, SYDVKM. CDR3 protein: CASSLMPSGSPHEQFF. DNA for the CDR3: TGTGCCAGCAGTTTAATGCCTAGCGGGAGTCCTCATGAGCAGTTCTTC.